This T cell receptor (beta chain) was retrieved from a study of shared clonotypes between healthy human individuals. Study results and limitations: The study generally estimated greater richness for naive than memory subsets.

Genomic DNA per cell subset filled all wells of several immunoSEQ plates. Authors' data handling: ImmunoSEQ only sent back junction sequences with no quality scores, so filtering was done differently. Profiling relied on immunoSEQ multiplex PCR, and the TCRdb table lists in-frame clones only, not all of them. Clone size and the V and J calls come from that table; the DNA yielded D and trimming. The sample has some 1,900,000 clones; approximately 94% are singletons. Terminally differentiated effector memory CD45RA+ cells were left out of the naive CD8 fraction, which was CD45RO-negative and positively selected for CCR7. Those who donated, Caucasian adults without exception, all lived in Nashville, Tennessee. Regarding this clone: What it recognizes is unknown.

The germline V gene has CDR1 SGHTA and CDR2 FQGNSA. Trimming left V 5 bases short and J 6 bases short, with 17 bases between. CDR3 length: 16 residues. The sample consisted of naive CD8+ T cells sorted from blood. The receptor's source is a man aged 18 to 29 in good health. The chain has TRBV7-2 and TRBJ1-6; D remains unclear. This CDR3 reads CASSTSPRRSNSPLHF. The CDR3, as DNA: TGTGCCAGCAGCACATCCCCCCGACGGAGTAATTCACCCCTCCACTTT.